These 7 T cell receptor beta chains were sequenced from one sample in a study of blood T cell repertoires in COVID-19 (dated by TCRdb to the early 2020s). The library relied on the immunoSEQ multiplex PCR assay. TCRdb mirrors the immuneACCESS table, restricted to in-frame sequences. Some clones are absent from its copies; in checked studies, under half trace to an unresolved V gene, and the reason for the others is unknown. Recorded for this sample are 400,000 to 550,000 clones; 70% to 90% of them occurred a single time. Nearly 2% of the sample goes to the ten largest clones. The sequencing input was PBMCs or T cells enriched from blood (not recorded which). The receptors were sampled from a woman between 18 and 29 years old with acute COVID-19.

This clone has just one count. The V gene is TRBV28, the J gene TRBJ1-5, with D possibly TRBD1 on 6 matching bases. Germline V gives CDR1 MDHEN, CDR2 SYDVKM. The CDR3 length is 15 residues. V lost 6 bases and J 5 bases, leaving 17 bases between the germline ends. CDR3 residues: CASRSTGREDQPQHF. The CDR3 DNA follows: TGTGCCAGCAGATCTACAGGGAGGGAAGATCAGCCCCAGCATTTT.

This clone was recorded a few times. The chain employs TRBV5-5 and TRBJ1-3; no clear D gene. CDR3 length: 13 amino acids. V lost 1 base to trimming and J lost 3 bases, with 5 bases between them. The germline V gene encodes CDR1 SGHKS and CDR2 YYEKEE (reference sequence). This CDR3 is CASSLFLGNTIYF. CDR3 DNA sequence: TGTGCCAGCAGCTTGTTCCTTGGAAACACCATATATTTT.

The rearrangement links TRBV2 to TRBJ2-5; D is uncertain. Germline V gene lookup returns CDR1 SNHLY and CDR2 FYNNEI. The length of the CDR3 is 13 residues. V lost 3 bases and J 1 base, leaving 6 bases between the germline ends. The CDR3 loop reads CASSESVQETQYF. The CDR3 DNA is TGTGCCAGCAGTGAGTCCGTCCAAGAGACCCAGTACTTC. Combining the CDR3 with reference TRBV2 and TRBJ2-5 gives the whole variable domain EPEVTQTPSHQVTQMGQEVILRCVPISNHLYFYWYRQILGQKVEFLVSFYNNEISEKSEIFDDQFSVERPDGSNFTLKIRSTKLEDSAMYFCASSESVQETQYFGPGTRLLVL.

This clone appeared a single time. The V and J genes are TRBV19 and TRBJ1-5; TRBD1 is a possible D gene (5 bases). The CDR3 totals 16 residues. Germline CDR1 and CDR2: LNHDA and SQIVND (reference sequence). Trimming pared 4 bases from V and 0 bases from J, leaving 13 bases between. The CDR3 is CASSSGQVYSNQPQHF. The CDR3 DNA sequence: TGTGCCAGTAGTAGCGGACAAGTATATAGCAATCAGCCCCAGCATTTT.

This sequence joins TRBV18 and TRBJ1-5; TRBD1 agrees at 11 bases. J lost 5 bases, V lost 3 bases, and 3 bases had no gene match. Germline-derived CDR1 and CDR2 are KGHSH and LQKENI. CDR3 length: 15 residues. The CDR3 DNA reads TGTGCCAGCTCACCCGGGACAGGGGGTTATCAGCCCCAGCATTTT. It translates to CASSPGTGGYQPQHF. Full variable domain (remainder filled in from reference TRBV18 and TRBJ1-5): NAGVMQNPRHLVRRRGQEARLRCSPMKGHSHVYWYRQLPEEGLKFMVYLQKENIIDESGMPKERFSAEFPKEGPSILRIQQVVRGDSAAYFCASSPGTGGYQPQHFGDGTRLSIL.

This clone was detected only a few times. V gene TRBV3-1 (or the pseudogene TRBV3-2) combines with J gene TRBJ1-2, with TRBD1 identical over 10 bases. CDR1 LGHDT and CDR2 YNNKEL come from the germline V gene (reference sequence). V was pared by 3 bases and J by 11 bases, with 6 bases of the junction left unmatched. CDR3 length equals 13 residues. Here the CDR3 reads CASSHGDRGLYTF. The CDR3 nucleotides are TGTGCCAGCAGCCACGGGGACAGGGGCCTGTACACCTTC.

The genes are TRBV6-5 and TRBJ1-4, with unresolved D. There are 13 residues in the CDR3. V was pared by 2 bases and J by 8 bases, with 9 bases between. Germline V gene data show CDR1 as MNHEY and CDR2 as SVGAGI. In DNA, the CDR3 is TGTGCCAGCAGTTACGGTGACTCGGAAAAACTGTTTTTT. It yields the protein CASSYGDSEKLFF.